The rows below give T cell receptor beta chains drawn from one sample of a study of sequential checkpoint blockade in melanoma. TCRdb's table, derived via immunoSEQ multiplex PCR, lists solely in-frame clones and lacks some. The table records 25,000 to 30,000 clones, approximately 83% of them present only once. The specimen was CD8+ T cells sorted from blood (inferred from file names), collected from a patient given nivolumab and ipilimumab in sequence. These receptors came from a human donor with melanoma. CDR3s include the opening cysteine and the closing phenylalanine or tryptophan. A D gene is named only where the DNA matches it firmly. Expanded clones get a size class; other rows say once, few or many, or leave the size out.

CDR3	DNA	size	V	J	D
CASSPGTGGPIYF	TGTGCCAGCAGTCCCGGGACAGGAGGACCCATATATTTT	NA	TRBV27	TRBJ1-3	TRBD1
CASKPGQGSTYEQYF	TGTGCCAGCAAACCGGGACAGGGGTCTACCTACGAGCAGTACTTC	once	TRBV6-5	TRBJ2-7	TRBD1
CASSHGGPTEAFF	TGTGCCAGCAGCCATGGCGGTCCCACTGAAGCTTTCTTT	NA	TRBV14	TRBJ1-1	NA
CASRGQGVSSGYTF	TGTGCCAGCAGAGGACAGGGGGTTTCGTCAGGCTACACCTTC	once	TRBV6-1	TRBJ1-2	TRBD1
CASSQTGEGYGYTF	TGTGCCAGCAGCCAGACAGGGGAAGGCTATGGCTACACCTTC	NA	TRBV4-2	TRBJ1-2	TRBD1
CASKNRQGRQPQHF	TGTGCCAGCAAAAATCGACAGGGAAGGCAGCCCCAGCATTTT	NA	TRBV28	TRBJ1-5	TRBD1
CASSLSIANYGYTF	TGTGCCAGCAGCTTGAGTATAGCGAACTATGGCTACACCTTC	NA	TRBV5-6	TRBJ1-2	NA
CASSPRGGTGSLNEQFF	TGTGCCAGCAGCCCCCGCGGAGGGACAGGGAGCCTTAATGAGCAGTTCTTC	NA	TRBV9	TRBJ2-1	TRBD1
CASISWGEGRAYGYTF	TGTGCCAGCATCTCTTGGGGGGAGGGCAGGGCCTATGGCTACACCTTC	NA	TRBV2	TRBJ1-2	NA
CASGRQGAGEQFF	TGTGCCAGCGGTAGACAGGGGGCGGGTGAGCAGTTCTTC	NA	TRBV6-5	TRBJ2-1	TRBD1
CASSSGGAYNEQFF	TGTGCCAGTAGTAGCGGGGGCGCGTACAATGAGCAGTTCTTC	NA	TRBV19	TRBJ2-1	NA
CASSTQEYSNQPQHF	TGTGCCAGTAGTACCCAGGAATATAGCAATCAGCCCCAGCATTTT	NA	TRBV19	TRBJ1-5	NA
CASSSAGYDQPQHF	TGTGCCAGCAGTTCAGCAGGTTATGATCAGCCCCAGCATTTT	NA	TRBV27	TRBJ1-5	NA
CASSRGQGTLNEQFF	TGTGCCAGCAGCCGAGGACAGGGGACCCTAAATGAGCAGTTCTTC	NA	TRBV2	TRBJ2-1	TRBD1
CASSVSDEQYF	TGTGCCAGCAGTGTCTCCGACGAGCAGTACTTC	NA	TRBV25-1	TRBJ2-7	NA
CASSPSSTSVGTDTQYF	TGTGCCAGCAGCCCCTCTTCGACTAGCGTCGGCACAGATACGCAGTATTTT	NA	TRBV9	TRBJ2-3	TRBD2
CASSRRAGGRRNIQYF	TGTGCCAGCAGCCGAAGGGCGGGGGGGCGAAGAAACATTCAGTACTTC	NA	TRBV7-2	TRBJ2-4	TRBD2
CASSTGHTNYGYTF	TGTGCCAGCAGTACAGGACATACTAACTATGGCTACACCTTC	NA	TRBV2	TRBJ1-2	NA
CASSFRSHTGETQYF	TGTGCCAGCAGTTTCCGGTCTCACACAGGGGAGACCCAGTACTTC	NA	TRBV28	TRBJ2-5	NA
CASSPLVGTPSYEQYF	TGTGCCAGCAGTCCTCTGGTGGGGACTCCCTCCTACGAGCAGTACTTC	few	TRBV28	TRBJ2-7	NA
CASSQEESQPQHF	TGCGCCAGCAGCCAAGAGGAGAGTCAGCCCCAGCATTTT	NA	TRBV4-1	TRBJ1-5	NA
CASSPPGQGNTEAFF	TGTGCCAGCAGCCCTCCGGGACAGGGGAACACTGAAGCTTTCTTT	once	TRBV7-6	TRBJ1-1	TRBD1
CASSLILGPAFF	TGTGCCAGCAGTTTAATTTTGGGCCCGGCTTTCTTT	NA	TRBV27	TRBJ1-1	NA
CASSSTGVYGYTF	TGTGCCAGCAGCTCGACAGGGGTCTATGGCTACACCTTC	NA	TRBV28	TRBJ1-2	TRBD1
CASSSAGENYGYTF	TGTGCCAGCAGCTCGGCAGGGGAGAACTATGGCTACACCTTC	NA	TRBV5-6	TRBJ1-2	NA
CASSLYPGNTEAFF	TGTGCCAGCAGTTTATATCCAGGGAACACTGAAGCTTTCTTT	NA	TRBV27	TRBJ1-1	NA
CSVELAGAYNEQFF	TGCAGCGTTGAACTAGCGGGCGCCTACAATGAGCAGTTCTTC	NA	TRBV29-1	TRBJ2-1	TRBD2
CASRKDRVDEQFF	TGTGCCAGCAGAAAAGACAGGGTGGATGAGCAGTTCTTC	once	TRBV5-4	TRBJ2-1	TRBD1
CASSRYPGQRYYEQYF	TGTGCCAGCAGCCGATATCCGGGACAGAGATACTACGAGCAGTACTTC	NA	TRBV11-3	TRBJ2-7	TRBD1
CASSDFKEADTQYF	TGTGCCAGCAGTGACTTTAAGGAGGCAGATACGCAGTATTTT	NA	TRBV6-4	TRBJ2-3	NA
CASSHRVGPRSGANVLTF	TGTGCCAGCAGCCACAGGGTTGGCCCCCGCTCTGGGGCCAACGTCCTGACTTTC	NA	TRBV9	TRBJ2-6	NA
CASSSLTSEYTDTQYF	TGTGCCAGCAGCTCCCTAACTAGCGAGTACACAGATACGCAGTATTTT	NA	TRBV5-6	TRBJ2-3	TRBD2
CASSFEAGQGYEQYF	TGTGCCAGCAGTTTCGAAGCGGGACAGGGGTACGAGCAGTACTTC	NA	TRBV27	TRBJ2-7	TRBD1
CAISPSFGYEQYF	TGTGCCATCAGTCCTTCCTTCGGCTACGAGCAGTACTTC	NA	TRBV10-3	TRBJ2-7	NA
CASSQELSGINYGYTF	TGCGCCAGCAGCCAAGAGCTATCAGGGATTAACTATGGCTACACCTTC	NA	TRBV7-2	TRBJ1-2	NA
CSVESGGTGTGYTF	TGCAGCGTTGAAAGCGGTGGGACAGGGACCGGCTACACCTTC	NA	TRBV29-1	TRBJ1-2	TRBD1
CASSHIQGAYEQYF	TGTGCCAGCAGCCATATCCAGGGTGCCTACGAGCAGTACTTC	NA	TRBV14	TRBJ2-7	NA
CASSWGLAGATDTQYF	TGCGCCAGCAGCTGGGGACTAGCGGGGGCTACAGATACGCAGTATTTT	NA	TRBV5-1	TRBJ2-3	TRBD2
CASSLRGGEKLFF	TGTGCCAGCAGTCTCCGTGGGGGGGAAAAACTGTTTTTT	NA	TRBV27	TRBJ1-4	NA
CASSLVAGGYEQYF	TGTGCCAGCAGCTTAGTAGCGGGAGGATACGAGCAGTACTTC	NA	TRBV7-8	TRBJ2-7	TRBD2
CASSFTAYLNTEAFF	TGTGCCAGCAGTTTCACCGCCTATTTGAACACTGAAGCTTTCTTT	NA	TRBV28	TRBJ1-1	NA
CASSLCGQDRPTFLPKQYF	TGTGCCAGCAGCTTATGTGGACAGGACCGACCTACTTTCCTACCTAAGCAGTACTTC	few	TRBV21-1	TRBJ2-5	NA
CSVDTGSSYEQYF	TGCAGCGTTGATACAGGGTCCTCCTACGAGCAGTACTTC	NA	TRBV29-1	TRBJ2-7	NA
CASSPFSGGSYEQYF	TGTGCCAGTAGTCCCTTTTCGGGGGGCTCCTACGAGCAGTACTTC	NA	TRBV19	TRBJ2-7	TRBD2
CASSFRGGDEQYF	TGTGCCAGCAGCTTCAGGGGCGGCGACGAGCAGTACTTC	NA	TRBV5-5	TRBJ2-7	NA
CASSNAFPPSGRAWTGELFF	TGTGCCAGCAGCAATGCGTTCCCCCCAAGCGGGAGGGCCTGGACCGGGGAGCTGTTTTTT	NA	TRBV21-1	TRBJ2-2	NA
CSVLEKIVRGPYEQYF	TGCAGCGTTCTGGAAAAGATTGTCAGGGGGCCCTACGAGCAGTACTTC	once	TRBV29-1	TRBJ2-7	TRBD1
CASHGQGGYEQYF	TGTGCCAGCCATGGACAGGGGGGCTACGAGCAGTACTTC	NA	TRBV6-1	TRBJ2-7	TRBD1
CASSETRGVGELFF	TGTGCCAGCAGTGAAACGCGAGGAGTCGGGGAGCTGTTTTTT	NA	TRBV25-1	TRBJ2-2	NA
CASSNSQVSNQPQHF	TGTGCCAGCAGCAACTCACAGGTTAGCAATCAGCCCCAGCATTTT	NA	TRBV28	TRBJ1-5	NA
CASSATIGQDYGYTF	TGTGCCAGCAGCGCTACCATTGGCCAGGACTATGGCTACACCTTC	NA	TRBV5-6	TRBJ1-2	NA
CASRGTADTQYF	TGTGCCAGCAGAGGGACAGCCGATACGCAGTATTTT	NA	TRBV2	TRBJ2-3	TRBD1